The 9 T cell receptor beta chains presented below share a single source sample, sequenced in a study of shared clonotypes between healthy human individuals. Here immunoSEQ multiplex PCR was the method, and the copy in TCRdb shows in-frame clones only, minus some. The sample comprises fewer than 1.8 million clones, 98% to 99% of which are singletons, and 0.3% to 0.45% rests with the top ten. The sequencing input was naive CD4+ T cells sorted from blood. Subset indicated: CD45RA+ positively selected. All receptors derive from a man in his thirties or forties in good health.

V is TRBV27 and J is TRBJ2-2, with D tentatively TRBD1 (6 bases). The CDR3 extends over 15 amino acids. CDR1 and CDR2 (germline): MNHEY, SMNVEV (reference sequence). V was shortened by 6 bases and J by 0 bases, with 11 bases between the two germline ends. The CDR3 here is CASSRGGANTGELFF. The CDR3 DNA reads TGTGCCAGCAGCCGAGGGGGTGCGAACACCGGGGAGCTGTTTTTT.

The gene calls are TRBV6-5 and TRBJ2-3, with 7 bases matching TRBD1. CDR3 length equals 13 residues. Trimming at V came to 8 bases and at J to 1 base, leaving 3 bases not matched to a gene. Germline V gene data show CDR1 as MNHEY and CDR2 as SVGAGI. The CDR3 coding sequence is TGTGCCAGCCGGACAGGAGGCACAGATACGCAGTATTTT. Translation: CASRTGGTDTQYF.

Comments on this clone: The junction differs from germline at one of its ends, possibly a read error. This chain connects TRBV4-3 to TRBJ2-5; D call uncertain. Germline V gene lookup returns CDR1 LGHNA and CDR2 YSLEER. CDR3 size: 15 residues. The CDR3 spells CASSQESRSRDPVHF. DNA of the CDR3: TGCGCCAGCAGCCAAGAATCTCGGTCAAGAGACCCAGTGCACTTC.

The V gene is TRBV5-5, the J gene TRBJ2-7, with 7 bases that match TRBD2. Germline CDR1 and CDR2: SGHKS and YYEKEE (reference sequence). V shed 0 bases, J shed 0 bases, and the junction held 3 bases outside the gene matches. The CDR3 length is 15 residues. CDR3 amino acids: CASSLGGRASYEQYF. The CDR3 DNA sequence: TGTGCCAGCAGCTTGGGAGGGAGGGCCTCCTACGAGCAGTACTTC.

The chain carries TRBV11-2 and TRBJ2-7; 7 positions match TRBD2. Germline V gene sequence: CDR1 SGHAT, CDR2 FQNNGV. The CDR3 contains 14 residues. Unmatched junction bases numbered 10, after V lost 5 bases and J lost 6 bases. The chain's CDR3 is CASSEGLGRSEQYF. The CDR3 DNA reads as TGTGCCAGCAGCGAAGGACTAGGTCGATCCGAGCAGTACTTC.

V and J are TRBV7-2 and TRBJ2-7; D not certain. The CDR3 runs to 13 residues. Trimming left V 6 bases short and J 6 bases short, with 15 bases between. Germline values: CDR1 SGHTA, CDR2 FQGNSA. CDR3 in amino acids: CASSSQEGLEQYF. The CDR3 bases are TGTGCCAGCAGTTCCCAGGAAGGGCTCGAGCAGTACTTC. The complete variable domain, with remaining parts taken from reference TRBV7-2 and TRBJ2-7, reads GAGVSQSPSNKVTEKGKDVELRCDPISGHTALYWYRQSLGQGLEFLIYFQGNSAPDKSGLPSDRFSAERTGGSVSTLTIQRTQQEDSAVYLCASSSQEGLEQYFGPGTRLTVT.

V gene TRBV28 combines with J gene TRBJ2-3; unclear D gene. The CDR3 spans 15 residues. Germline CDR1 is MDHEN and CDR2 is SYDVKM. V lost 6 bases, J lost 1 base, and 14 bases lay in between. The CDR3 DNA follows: TGTGCCAGCAGCCTCCCTCTACGGGGCACAGATACGCAGTATTTT. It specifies CASSLPLRGTDTQYF. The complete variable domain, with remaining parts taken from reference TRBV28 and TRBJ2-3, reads DVKVTQSSRYLVKRTGEKVFLECVQDMDHENMFWYRQDPGLGLRLIYFSYDVKMKEKGDIPEGYSVSREKKERFSLILESASTNQTSMYLCASSLPLRGTDTQYFGPGTRLTVL.

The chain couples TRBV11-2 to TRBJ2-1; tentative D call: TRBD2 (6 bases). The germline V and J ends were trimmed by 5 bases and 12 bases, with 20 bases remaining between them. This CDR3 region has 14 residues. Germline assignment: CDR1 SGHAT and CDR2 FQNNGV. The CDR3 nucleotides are TGTGCCAGCAGCCCATCACGGGGTAGGAGGGGGCAGTTCTTC. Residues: CASSPSRGRRGQFF. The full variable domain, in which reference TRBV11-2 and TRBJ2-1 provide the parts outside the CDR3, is EAGVAQSPRYKIIEKRQSVAFWCNPISGHATLYWYQQILGQGPKLLIQFQNNGVVDDSQLPKDRFSAERLKGVDSTLKIQPAKLEDSAVYLCASSPSRGRRGQFFGPGTRLTVL.

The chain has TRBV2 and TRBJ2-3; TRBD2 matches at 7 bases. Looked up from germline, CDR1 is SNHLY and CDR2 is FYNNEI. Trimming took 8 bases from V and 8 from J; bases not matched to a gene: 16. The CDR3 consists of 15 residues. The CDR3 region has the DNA TGTGCCAGCGGACCCCGGGGGAGGGTTGAGGCTACGCAGTATTTT. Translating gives CASGPRGRVEATQYF.